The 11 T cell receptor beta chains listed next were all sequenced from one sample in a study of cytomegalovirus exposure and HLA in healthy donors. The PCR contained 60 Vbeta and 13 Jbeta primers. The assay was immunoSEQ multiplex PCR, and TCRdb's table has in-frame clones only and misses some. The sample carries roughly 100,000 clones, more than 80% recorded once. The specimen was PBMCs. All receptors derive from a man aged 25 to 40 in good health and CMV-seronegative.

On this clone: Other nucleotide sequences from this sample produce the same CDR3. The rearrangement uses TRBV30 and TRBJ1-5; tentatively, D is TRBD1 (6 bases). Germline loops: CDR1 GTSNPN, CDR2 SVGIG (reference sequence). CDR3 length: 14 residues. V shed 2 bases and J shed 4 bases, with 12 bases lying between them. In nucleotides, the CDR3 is TGTGCCTGGAGTCTAGGGCAGGGGAATCAGCCCCAGCATTTT. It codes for CAWSLGQGNQPQHF. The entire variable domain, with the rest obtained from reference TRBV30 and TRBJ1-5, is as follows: SQTIHQWPATLVQPVGSPLSLECTVEGTSNPNLYWYRQAAGRGLQLLFYSVGIGQISSEVPQNLSASRPQDRQFILSSKKLLLSDSGFYLCAWSLGQGNQPQHFGDGTRLSIL.

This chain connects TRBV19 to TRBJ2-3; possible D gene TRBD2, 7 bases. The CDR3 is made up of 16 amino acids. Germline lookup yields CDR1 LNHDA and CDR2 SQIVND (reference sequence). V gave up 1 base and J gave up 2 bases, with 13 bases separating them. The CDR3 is CASSIGGGPSTDTQYF. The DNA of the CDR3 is TGTGCCAGTAGTATAGGGGGGGGGCCCTCCACAGATACGCAGTATTTT.

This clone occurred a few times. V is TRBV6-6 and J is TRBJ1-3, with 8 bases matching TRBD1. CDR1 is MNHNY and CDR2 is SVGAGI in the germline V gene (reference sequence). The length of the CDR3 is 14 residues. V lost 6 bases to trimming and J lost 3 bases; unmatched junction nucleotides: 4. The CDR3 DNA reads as TGTGCCAGCAGCCTTGGGACAGGTGGAAACACCATATATTTT. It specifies CASSLGTGGNTIYF.

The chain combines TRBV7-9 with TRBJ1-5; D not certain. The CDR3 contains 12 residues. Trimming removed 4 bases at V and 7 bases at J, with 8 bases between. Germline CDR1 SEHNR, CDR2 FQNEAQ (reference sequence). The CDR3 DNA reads TGTGCCAGCAGCTCCGCTAACCAGCCCCAGCATTTT. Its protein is CASSSANQPQHF.

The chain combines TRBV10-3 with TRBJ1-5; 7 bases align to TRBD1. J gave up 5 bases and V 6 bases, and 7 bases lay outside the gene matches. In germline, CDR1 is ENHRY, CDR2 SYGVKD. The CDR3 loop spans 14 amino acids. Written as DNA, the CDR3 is TGTGCCATCAGCGCGGGGCAGGGGGATCAGCCCCAGCATTTT. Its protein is CAISAGQGDQPQHF.

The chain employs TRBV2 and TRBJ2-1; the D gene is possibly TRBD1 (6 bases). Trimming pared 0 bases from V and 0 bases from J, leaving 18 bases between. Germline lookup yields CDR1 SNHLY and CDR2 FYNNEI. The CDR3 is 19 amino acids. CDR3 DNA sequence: TGTGCCAGCAGTGAAGCAGGGACAAGCTTACAGAGCTCCTACAATGAGCAGTTCTTC. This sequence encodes CASSEAGTSLQSSYNEQFF.

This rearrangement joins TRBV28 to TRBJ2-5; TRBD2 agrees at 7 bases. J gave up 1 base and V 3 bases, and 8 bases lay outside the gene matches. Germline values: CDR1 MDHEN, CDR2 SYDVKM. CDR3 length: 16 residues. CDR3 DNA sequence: TGTGCCAGCAGTTTTCTCTCGGGGAGGGTCCAAGAGACCCAGTACTTC. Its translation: CASSFLSGRVQETQYF.

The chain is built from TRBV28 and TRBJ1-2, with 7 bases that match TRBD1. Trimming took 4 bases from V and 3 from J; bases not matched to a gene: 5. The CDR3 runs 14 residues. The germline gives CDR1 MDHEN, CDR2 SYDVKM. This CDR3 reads CASSYWDSYYGYTF. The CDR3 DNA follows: TGTGCCAGCAGTTATTGGGACAGCTACTATGGCTACACCTTC.

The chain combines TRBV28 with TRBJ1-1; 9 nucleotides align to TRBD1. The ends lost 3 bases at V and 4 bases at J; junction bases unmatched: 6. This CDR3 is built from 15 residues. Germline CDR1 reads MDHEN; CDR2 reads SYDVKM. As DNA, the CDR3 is TGTGCCAGCAGTTTCGACAGGGGGTACTTCACTGAAGCTTTCTTT. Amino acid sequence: CASSFDRGYFTEAFF.

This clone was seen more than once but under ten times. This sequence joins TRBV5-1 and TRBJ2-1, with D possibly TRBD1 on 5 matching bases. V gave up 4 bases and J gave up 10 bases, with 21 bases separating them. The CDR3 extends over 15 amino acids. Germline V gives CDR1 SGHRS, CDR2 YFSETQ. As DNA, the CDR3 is TGCGCCAGCAGCCCTGGCCAGGCAGGGTCTGGGGAGCAGTTCTTC. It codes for CASSPGQAGSGEQFF.

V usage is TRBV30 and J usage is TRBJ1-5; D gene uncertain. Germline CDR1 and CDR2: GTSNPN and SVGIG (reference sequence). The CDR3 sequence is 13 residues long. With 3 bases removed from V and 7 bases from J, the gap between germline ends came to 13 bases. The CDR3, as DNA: TGTGCCTGGAGAATGGCAGGTGGGCAGCCCCAGCATTTT. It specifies CAWRMAGGQPQHF.